Listed below are T cell receptor beta chains from one sample, sequenced in a study of T-cell reconstitution after alpha-beta-depleted transplantation in children. From the PCR reads, TCRdb called clonotypes with MiXCR, one entry per CDR3 protein. Of 500,000 to 600,000 distinct CDR3 sequences detected, around 18% appear once; the ten largest clones hold 3% to 3.5%. This specimen consisted of PBMCs from the stem cell graft donor, obtained from the stem cell graft. The receptors were gathered from a human donor who donated a stem cell graft to a child with acute lymphoblastic leukemia. The CDR3 runs from the conserved cysteine through the conserved F or W. The D gene is left open where the match is weak. Only part of the rows carry a size: once, few, many, or a class if the clone is expanded.

d_call	v_call	j_call	clone_size	cdr3_nt	cdr3_aa
NA	TRBV4-2	TRBJ2-7	NA	TGTGCCAGCAGCCAAGATCGACGAAGCTACGAGCAGTACTTC	CASSQDRRSYEQYF
NA	TRBV7-8	TRBJ2-5	NA	TGTGCCAGCAGCTTAGGAATCCCGGGGGAGACCCAGTACTTC	CASSLGIPGETQYF
NA	TRBV5-1	TRBJ2-7	NA	TGCGCCAGCAGCTTGGTCATCGCGGGTGCCTACGAGCAGTACTTC	CASSLVIAGAYEQYF
TRBD1	TRBV7-8	TRBJ1-4	NA	TGTGCCAGCGGATCCGGGACAGGAAAGGAAAAACTGTTTTTT	CASGSGTGKEKLFF
NA	TRBV11-1	TRBJ1-3	NA	TGTGCCAGCAGCCACATGAGGGCGGACTATACCGGGGGAAACACCATATATTTT	CASSHMRADYTGGNTIYF
NA	TRBV24-1	TRBJ1-2	NA	TGTGCCACCAGTGATTGGACACGCCATGGCTACACCTTC	CATSDWTRHGYTF
TRBD1	TRBV4-1	TRBJ1-1	NA	TGCGCCAGCAGCCTAGGCCCCCCCACAGGGGAACGGACTGAAGCTTTCTTT	CASSLGPPTGERTEAFF
NA	TRBV5-5	TRBJ2-7	few	TGTGCCAGCAGCTTTTGGACATTCGCCTACGAGCAGTACTTC	CASSFWTFAYEQYF
NA	TRBV7-8	TRBJ1-1	NA	TGTGCCAGCAGGTCGGGAGTCCAGAACACTGAAGCTTTCTTT	CASRSGVQNTEAFF
TRBD1	TRBV27	TRBJ2-7	few	TGTGCCAGCAGTTTAGGGTCGGGACAGGGGTTGTGGGAGCAGTACTTC	CASSLGSGQGLWEQYF
TRBD1	TRBV12-3/TRBV12-4	TRBJ1-6	few	TGTGCCAGCAGGCGGGACAGCTCTCATTCACCCCTCCACTTT	CASRRDSSHSPLHF
NA	TRBV29-1	TRBJ2-3	few	TGCAGCGTTGGGATGGCAGATACGCAGTATTTT	CSVGMADTQYF
NA	TRBV27	TRBJ2-7	few	TGTGCCAGCAGTTTCGAGGGGCGGCAGTACTTC	CASSFEGRQYF
NA	TRBV5-1	TRBJ1-4	NA	TGCGCCAGCAGCTCGGACGTCGGGAATGAAAAACTGTTTTTT	CASSSDVGNEKLFF
TRBD1	TRBV7-9	TRBJ1-2	NA	TGTGCCAGCAGCTTATATACAGGGGAGAGCTACACCTTC	CASSLYTGESYTF
NA	TRBV20-1	TRBJ2-7	NA	TGCAGTGCAAGTTGGACGGACCCTCCCTACGAGCAGTACTTC	CSASWTDPPYEQYF
NA	TRBV9	TRBJ2-7	NA	TGTGCCAGCAGCGTAGACGTGGTCCACTCCTACGAGCAGTACTTC	CASSVDVVHSYEQYF
NA	TRBV9	TRBJ2-3	NA	TGTGCCAGCAGCGCCGGGGGTGGGGGCGGCGGCGAAGATACGCAGTATTTT	CASSAGGGGGGEDTQYF
NA	TRBV29-1	TRBJ1-2	few	TGCAGCGTTGATCTGGAGGTCCGGGGAGGCTACACCTTC	CSVDLEVRGGYTF
TRBD1	TRBV13	TRBJ2-7	NA	TGTGCCAGCGATACAGGGGGCCGAGGCGGGCGGAGCGACGAGCAGTACTTC	CASDTGGRGGRSDEQYF
NA	TRBV5-1	TRBJ2-7	few	TGCGCCAGCAGTGACGGTCCCTACGAGCAGTACTTC	CASSDGPYEQYF
NA	TRBV5-1	TRBJ2-5	NA	TGCGCCAGCAGCTTGAATGCGGGAATGGAGACCCAGTACTTC	CASSLNAGMETQYF
TRBD1	TRBV18	TRBJ2-7	NA	TGTGCCAGCTCAAACGACAGGGTCCGCTCCTACGAGCAGTACTTC	CASSNDRVRSYEQYF
NA	TRBV15	TRBJ1-4	NA	TGTGCCACCAGCGAGGATGGAAAACTGTTTTTT	CATSEDGKLFF
TRBD2	TRBV29-1	TRBJ2-5	NA	TGCAGCGTTGGTGACGGGAGGCCGGGGGAGACCCAGTACTTC	CSVGDGRPGETQYF
TRBD2	TRBV27	TRBJ2-2	few	TGTGCCAGCAGTTTATTTATCCCGGCGGGAGGAATAGCCGGGGAGCTGTTTTTT	CASSLFIPAGGIAGELFF
NA	TRBV29-1	TRBJ2-1	NA	TGCAGCGTGGCCCGTTGGGGCAGCTCCTACAATGAGCAGTTCTTC	CSVARWGSSYNEQFF
NA	TRBV6-5	TRBJ1-4	NA	TGTGCCAGCAGTTACTCGACCGGAAGGGAAAAACTGTTTTTT	CASSYSTGREKLFF
NA	TRBV7-9	TRBJ1-2	many	TGTGCCAGCAGTTTATATGGCTACACCTTC	CASSLYGYTF
TRBD2	TRBV27	TRBJ2-3	few	TGTGCCAGCAGTTCCCTGGGCGGGAGGGCCACTAATACGCAGTATTTT	CASSSLGGRATNTQYF
TRBD2	TRBV28	TRBJ2-2	NA	TGTGCCAGCAGTTCCCCCAAGGGACTAGCGGGAGGGCCGACCGGGGAGCTGTTTTTT	CASSSPKGLAGGPTGELFF
NA	TRBV7-3	TRBJ1-1	few	TGTGCCAGCAGCACTAGCGGGGGAACTGAAGCTTTCTTT	CASSTSGGTEAFF
NA	TRBV7-9	TRBJ2-3	NA	TGTGCCAGCAGCCCGGGACTCCCCACCATTGATACGCAGTATTTT	CASSPGLPTIDTQYF
NA	TRBV7-9	TRBJ1-1	NA	TGTGCCAGCAGCGGACAGAGGACCACAATTGAAGCTTTCTTT	CASSGQRTTIEAFF
NA	TRBV5-5	TRBJ2-2	many	TGTGCCAGCAGTCTTACAGGCTCCGGGGAGCTGTTTTTT	CASSLTGSGELFF
NA	TRBV7-9	TRBJ1-1	few	TGTGCCAGCAGCCCCGGGTTGGGAGGGAGTTTCTTT	CASSPGLGGSFF
NA	TRBV12-3/TRBV12-4	TRBJ1-1	NA	TGTGCCAGCAGTTTGCCACCTCTCAGGACGGCGAACACTGAAGCTTTCTTT	CASSLPPLRTANTEAFF
TRBD1	TRBV2	TRBJ1-5	few	TGTGCCACCCAGGGACAGGGCTTTAATCAGCCCCAGCATTTT	CATQGQGFNQPQHF
TRBD2	TRBV7-9	TRBJ2-3	few	TGTGCCAGCAGCTTGGCTAGCGGGAGACAGCCAGATACGCAGTATTTT	CASSLASGRQPDTQYF
NA	TRBV5-1	TRBJ1-1	many	TGCGCCAGCAGCTTTAAGTCTTCAGAAGCTTTCTTT	CASSFKSSEAFF
NA	TRBV7-9	TRBJ2-1	NA	TGTGCCAGCAGCTTAGAAGTTTACAGCAAAAAGCAGTTCTTC	CASSLEVYSKKQFF
NA	TRBV25-1	TRBJ2-1	few	TGTGCCAGCAGCCCAGCGATGGGCTCCTACAATGAGCAGTTCTTC	CASSPAMGSYNEQFF
NA	TRBV4-1	TRBJ1-6	few	TGCGCCAGCAGCCAAGCACGGGGTTTTAGTTCACCCCTCCACTTT	CASSQARGFSSPLHF